One sample yielded the 6 T cell receptor beta chains listed below, sequenced in a study of beta chain features in type 1 diabetes. Of the isolated RNA, all was reverse transcribed, and so the sequenced material was expressed TCRB transcripts. The repertoire was sequenced with immunoSEQ multiplex PCR; TCRdb's copy has only in-frame clones and lacks some. Of about 350,000 clones listed, around a fifth are singletons. Sequenced: naive CD4+ T cells from blood. Every receptor here comes from a woman younger than 30 in good health.

This sequence joins TRBV30 and TRBJ2-7; no definite D call. Trimming removed 2 bases from V and 2 bases from J, with 7 bases in between. The CDR3 covers 12 residues. CDR1 is GTSNPN, CDR2 SVGIG, per germline (reference sequence). CDR3 loop: CAWSRQAYEQYF. The CDR3 DNA sequence: TGTGCCTGGAGTCGCCAGGCCTACGAGCAGTACTTC.

This clone showed up just a few times. This chain links TRBV7-2 with TRBJ2-7; D is uncertain. The CDR3 is made up of 12 amino acids. Trimming took 3 bases from V and 2 from J, leaving 5 bases between them. Germline CDR1 SGHTA, CDR2 FQGNSA. The CDR3 loop reads CASSFRPYEQYF. CDR3 nucleotides: TGTGCCAGCAGCTTCCGTCCCTACGAGCAGTACTTC.

The V gene is TRBV10-3, the J gene TRBJ2-2, with D tentatively TRBD1 (5 bases). The CDR3 is 15 amino acids. The V end was cut by 4 bases, the J end by 5 bases, with 14 bases between. Germline CDR1 ENHRY, CDR2 SYGVKD. CDR3 nucleotides: TGTGCCATCAGTGGTAGGGGCAGTAATACCGGGGAGCTGTTTTTT. This codes for CAISGRGSNTGELFF.

The sample holds a few counts of this clone. This chain links TRBV29-1 with TRBJ1-1, with TRBD1 as a possible D gene (5 bases). In germline, CDR1 is SQVTM, CDR2 ANQGSEA. This CDR3 is built from 14 residues. The V end was cut by 5 bases, the J end by 5 bases, with 18 bases between. The CDR3 region has the DNA TGCAGCGTTTCCCGGGGGTCGATAAATACTGAAGCTTTCTTT. This gives the protein CSVSRGSINTEAFF.

In its sample, this clone was seen a few times. The chain carries TRBV5-1 and TRBJ2-2; D remains unclear. This CDR3 spans 15 amino acids. CDR1 is SGHRS and CDR2 is YFSETQ in the germline V gene. Between the trimmed V and J ends, which lost 1 base and 2 bases, there was a span of 9 bases. CDR3 sequence: CASSLREANTGELFF. DNA of the CDR3: TGCGCCAGCAGCTTGAGAGAGGCCAACACCGGGGAGCTGTTTTTT.

This clone showed up just a few times. The chain links TRBV16 to TRBJ1-2; TRBD1 matches 9 bases. The V gene end was trimmed by 4 bases and the J gene end by 6 bases; junction bases not matched to a gene: 12. Germline lookup yields CDR1 KGHSY and CDR2 FQNENV. This CDR3 has 16 amino acids. The CDR3 sequence: CASSLLGQGGHNGYTF. The CDR3 DNA follows: TGTGCCAGCAGCCTACTGGGACAGGGCGGACATAATGGCTACACCTTC.